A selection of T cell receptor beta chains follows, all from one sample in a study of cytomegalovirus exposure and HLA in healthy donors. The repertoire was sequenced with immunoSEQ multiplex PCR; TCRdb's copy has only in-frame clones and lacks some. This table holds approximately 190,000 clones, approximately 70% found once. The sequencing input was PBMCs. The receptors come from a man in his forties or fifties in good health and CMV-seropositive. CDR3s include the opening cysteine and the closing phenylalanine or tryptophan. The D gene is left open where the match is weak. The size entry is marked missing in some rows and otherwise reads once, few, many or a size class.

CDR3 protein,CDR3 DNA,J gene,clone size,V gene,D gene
CASSLQGLDEKLFF,TGTGCCAGCAGTTTGCAGGGTCTTGATGAAAAACTGTTTTTT,TRBJ1-4,NA,TRBV27,NA
CAISESGSRNERFF,TGTGCCATCAGTGAGTCTGGCTCAAGAAATGAGCGGTTCTTC,TRBJ2-1,NA,TRBV10-3,NA
CASSGQQVDEQYF,TGTGCCAGCAGTGGACAGCAAGTTGACGAGCAGTACTTC,TRBJ2-7,few,TRBV6-1,NA
CAISESRVSDEQYF,TGTGCCATCAGTGAGTCCCGGGTCAGCGACGAGCAGTACTTC,TRBJ2-7,few,TRBV10-3,NA
CASSISAYEQYF,TGTGCCAGCAGTATCTCGGCCTACGAGCAGTACTTC,TRBJ2-7,NA,TRBV28,NA
CASSLIWGDYNSPLHF,TGTGCCAGCAGTTTGATTTGGGGGGATTATAATTCACCCCTCCACTTT,TRBJ1-6,NA,TRBV28,NA
CSVRLAEAFF,TGCAGCGTTAGACTGGCCGAAGCTTTCTTT,TRBJ1-1,NA,TRBV29-1,NA
CASSPRPGYEQYF,TGTGCCAGCAGCCCACGCCCAGGCTACGAGCAGTACTTC,TRBJ2-7,NA,TRBV7-2,NA
CSVDRGGMNTEAFF,TGCAGCGTTGACAGGGGTGGCATGAACACTGAAGCTTTCTTT,TRBJ1-1,NA,TRBV29-1,NA
CASSAYANYGYTF,TGTGCCAGCAGCGCCTACGCTAACTATGGCTACACCTTC,TRBJ1-2,NA,TRBV9,NA
CASSFGQVNTGELFF,TGTGCCAGCAGCTTTGGACAGGTGAACACCGGGGAGCTGTTTTTT,TRBJ2-2,NA,TRBV6-1,TRBD1
CASSLRPGTGDRGNEQFF,TGTGCCAGCAGCTTGCGTCCCGGGACAGGGGATCGGGGCAATGAGCAGTTCTTC,TRBJ2-1,NA,TRBV5-8,TRBD1
CASSPLQGPGQPQHF,TGTGCCAGCTCACCACTACAGGGTCCTGGTCAGCCCCAGCATTTT,TRBJ1-5,once,TRBV18,NA
CASSQPLGLSGVLGKLFF,TGTGCCAGCAGCCAACCTCTGGGACTCAGCGGGGTTTTGGGAAAACTGTTTTTT,TRBJ1-4,NA,TRBV28,NA
CASSTRGGLNSPLHF,TGTGCCAGCAGTACGAGGGGAGGCTTAAATTCACCCCTCCACTTT,TRBJ1-6,NA,TRBV11-2,NA
CASSGQGESGNTIYF,TGTGCCAGTAGTGGACAGGGGGAAAGTGGAAACACCATATATTTT,TRBJ1-3,NA,TRBV19,TRBD1
CASSSGTENTEAFF,TGCGCCAGCAGCTCCGGGACAGAGAACACTGAAGCTTTCTTT,TRBJ1-1,NA,TRBV5-1,TRBD1
CASSRDRSYSNQPQHF,TGTGCCAGCAGCCGTGACAGGTCTTATAGCAATCAGCCCCAGCATTTT,TRBJ1-5,NA,TRBV2,NA
CASSETDSNQPQHF,TGTGCCAGCAGTGAGACAGATAGCAATCAGCCCCAGCATTTT,TRBJ1-5,NA,TRBV2,NA
CASSYRGNYGYTF,TGTGCCAGCAGCTACAGGGGAAACTATGGCTACACCTTC,TRBJ1-2,few,TRBV5-5,TRBD1
CASSAAGGANYGYTF,TGTGCCAGCAGTGCGGCAGGGGGAGCTAACTATGGCTACACCTTC,TRBJ1-2,NA,TRBV6-5,TRBD1
CASKVRGGPETQYF,TGTGCCAGCAAGGTCCGGGGGGGCCCAGAGACCCAGTACTTC,TRBJ2-5,once,TRBV7-2,TRBD2
CASSPGGMGNTEAFF,TGTGCCAGCAGCCCCGGAGGGATGGGGAACACTGAAGCTTTCTTT,TRBJ1-1,NA,TRBV13,NA
CASSLGTGAGQPQHF,TGTGCCAGCAGCTTGGGGACAGGGGCAGGGCAGCCCCAGCATTTT,TRBJ1-5,NA,TRBV5-5,TRBD1
CASSLWPYNSPLHF,TGTGCCAGCAGTTTATGGCCTTATAATTCACCCCTCCACTTT,TRBJ1-6,NA,TRBV27,NA
CASSEEGDSGEQYF,TGCGCCAGCAGCGAGGAAGGGGATTCGGGCGAGCAGTACTTC,TRBJ2-7,NA,TRBV5-1,NA
CASSMGGGIIYGYTF,TGTGCCAGCAGCATGGGTGGGGGGATCATCTATGGCTACACCTTC,TRBJ1-2,NA,TRBV7-8,NA
CAISDPRRGGRDEQFF,TGTGCCATCAGTGACCCACGGCGGGGGGGCAGGGATGAGCAGTTCTTC,TRBJ2-1,NA,TRBV10-3,TRBD2
CASSLSLAGSYEQYF,TGTGCCAGCAGCTTGTCACTAGCGGGTTCCTACGAGCAGTACTTC,TRBJ2-7,NA,TRBV5-5,TRBD2
CASSQGVDTQYF,TGTGCCAGCAGCCAGGGGGTAGATACGCAGTATTTT,TRBJ2-3,NA,TRBV6-6,TRBD1
CASSTRFRTGNTGELFF,TGTGCCAGCAGTACCCGCTTCAGGACTGGGAACACCGGGGAGCTGTTTTTT,TRBJ2-2,few,TRBV28,NA
CASSPGTGDSISYGYTF,TGTGCCAGTAGTCCCGGGACAGGGGACTCAATCAGCTATGGCTACACCTTC,TRBJ1-2,NA,TRBV19,TRBD1
CASSALAGAAGELFF,TGTGCCAGCAGCGCTCTAGCGGGGGCAGCCGGGGAGCTGTTTTTT,TRBJ2-2,NA,TRBV9,TRBD2
CASSLWGESGGPQHF,TGTGCCAGCTCACTCTGGGGGGAGTCCGGTGGGCCCCAGCATTTT,TRBJ1-5,NA,TRBV18,NA
CASSLDRDRNYGYTF,TGTGCCAGCAGCCTCGACAGGGACCGTAACTATGGCTACACCTTC,TRBJ1-2,NA,TRBV14,TRBD1
CAISEKTGDTGELFF,TGTGCCATCAGTGAGAAAACAGGGGACACCGGGGAGCTGTTTTTT,TRBJ2-2,few,TRBV10-3,TRBD1
CASSPRVKTVLSGYGYTF,TGTGCCAGCAGTCCCAGGGTAAAGACAGTTTTGAGTGGCTATGGCTACACCTTC,TRBJ1-2,NA,TRBV7-2,NA
CASSLAWAQGRSEQFF,TGTGCCAGCAGCTTAGCGTGGGCCCAGGGTAGATCCGAGCAGTTCTTC,TRBJ2-1,few,TRBV7-6,NA
CASSPAGTLYGYTF,TGTGCCAGCTCACCAGCCGGGACACTCTATGGCTACACCTTC,TRBJ1-2,NA,TRBV18,NA
CASRGGVAYEQYF,TGTGCCAGCCGCGGCGGGGTGGCCTACGAGCAGTACTTC,TRBJ2-7,NA,TRBV6-1,NA
CASSEEGISGVSDTQYF,TGTGCCAGTAGTGAGGAGGGAATTAGTGGGGTCTCAGATACGCAGTATTTT,TRBJ2-3,NA,TRBV19,NA
CASREATEAFF,TGTGCCAGCCGGGAGGCCACTGAAGCTTTCTTT,TRBJ1-1,NA,TRBV6-6,NA
CASSLGGTYEQYF,TGCGCCAGCAGCTTAGGAGGAACCTACGAGCAGTACTTC,TRBJ2-7,NA,TRBV5-1,NA
CASSYSRFGSNYGYTF,TGTGCCAGCAGTTACTCGAGGTTTGGCAGCAACTATGGCTACACCTTC,TRBJ1-2,few,TRBV6-5,NA
CASSLSGDYGYTF,TGTGCCAGCAGTCTTTCAGGGGACTATGGCTACACCTTC,TRBJ1-2,many,TRBV6-1,NA
CASSQEKSRNTEAFF,TGTGCCAGCAGCCAAGAAAAGAGTAGGAACACTGAAGCTTTCTTT,TRBJ1-1,NA,TRBV4-2,NA
CASSPRTGGGYEQYF,TGCGCCAGCAGCCCCCGGACAGGGGGCGGATACGAGCAGTACTTC,TRBJ2-7,NA,TRBV5-1,TRBD1
CASDQGEKLFF,TGTGCCAGCGACCAGGGGGAAAAACTGTTTTTT,TRBJ1-4,NA,TRBV25-1,NA
CASSLSGTHYGYTF,TGTGCCAGCAGTTTATCGGGGACACACTATGGCTACACCTTC,TRBJ1-2,NA,TRBV27,NA
CASSWGDDTEAFF,TGCGCCAGCTCCTGGGGGGATGACACTGAAGCTTTCTTT,TRBJ1-1,few,TRBV4-3,NA
CATSRGLTKRTDTQYF,TGTGCCACCAGCAGAGGCCTGACAAAGCGCACAGATACGCAGTATTTT,TRBJ2-3,NA,TRBV15,NA
CASRTGTSIETQYF,TGTGCCAGCAGAACCGGGACTAGCATAGAGACCCAGTACTTC,TRBJ2-5,NA,TRBV7-2,TRBD2
CASSSLGRMATEAFF,TGTGCCAGCAGTTCCCTGGGCAGGATGGCCACTGAAGCTTTCTTT,TRBJ1-1,few,TRBV6-6,NA
CASSLYAYSNQPQHF,TGTGCCAGCAGTTTATACGCCTATAGCAATCAGCCCCAGCATTTT,TRBJ1-5,NA,TRBV28,NA
CASSRGGSGELFF,TGTGCCAGCAGTCGGGGTGGGTCCGGGGAGCTGTTTTTT,TRBJ2-2,once,TRBV6-5,NA
CASTGWDEAFF,TGTGCCAGCACAGGGTGGGATGAAGCTTTCTTT,TRBJ1-1,few,TRBV11-2,NA
CASSKVAPDRARQPQHF,TGCGCCAGCAGCAAAGTGGCCCCGGACAGGGCCCGTCAGCCCCAGCATTTT,TRBJ1-5,NA,TRBV21-1,NA
CASSLVSNGYTF,TGTGCCAGCAGCTTAGTCAGTAATGGCTACACCTTC,TRBJ1-2,NA,TRBV7-9,NA
CASSQASTGEAFF,TGCGCCAGCAGCCAAGCTTCCACCGGGGAAGCTTTCTTT,TRBJ1-1,NA,TRBV4-1,NA
CASRIQGYTF,TGCGCCAGCAGAATCCAGGGCTACACCTTC,TRBJ1-2,NA,TRBV5-1,NA